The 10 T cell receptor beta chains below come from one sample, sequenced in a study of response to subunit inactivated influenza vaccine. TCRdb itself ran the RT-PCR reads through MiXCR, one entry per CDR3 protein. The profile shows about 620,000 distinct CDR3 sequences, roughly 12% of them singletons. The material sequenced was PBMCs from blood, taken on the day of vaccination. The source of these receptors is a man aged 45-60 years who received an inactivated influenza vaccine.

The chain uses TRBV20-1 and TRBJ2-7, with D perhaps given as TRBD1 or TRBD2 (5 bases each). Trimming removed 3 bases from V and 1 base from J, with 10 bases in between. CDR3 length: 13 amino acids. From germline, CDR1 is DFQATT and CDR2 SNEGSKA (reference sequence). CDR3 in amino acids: CSARGPPSYEQYF. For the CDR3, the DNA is TGCAGTGCTAGGGGACCGCCTTCCTACGAGCAGTACTTC.

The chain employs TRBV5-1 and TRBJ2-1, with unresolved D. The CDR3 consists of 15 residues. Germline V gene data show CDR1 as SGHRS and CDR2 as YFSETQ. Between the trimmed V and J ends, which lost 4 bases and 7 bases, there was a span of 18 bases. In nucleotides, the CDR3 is TGCGCCAGCAGCAACTTGATACCCCCCCGGAATGAGCAGTTCTTC. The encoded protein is CASSNLIPPRNEQFF.

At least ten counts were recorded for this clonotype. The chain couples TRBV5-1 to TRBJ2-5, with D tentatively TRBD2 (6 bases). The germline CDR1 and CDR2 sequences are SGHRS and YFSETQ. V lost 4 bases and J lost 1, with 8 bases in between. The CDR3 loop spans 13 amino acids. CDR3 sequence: CASSGTPQETQYF. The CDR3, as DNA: TGCGCCAGCAGCGGGACTCCCCAAGAGACCCAGTACTTC.

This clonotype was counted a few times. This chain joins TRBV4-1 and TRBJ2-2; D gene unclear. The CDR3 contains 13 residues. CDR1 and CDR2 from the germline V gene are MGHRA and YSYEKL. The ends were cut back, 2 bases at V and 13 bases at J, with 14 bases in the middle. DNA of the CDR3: TGCGCCAGCAGCCAAAGTTCCGGACGAGCGCTGTTTTTT. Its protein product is CASSQSSGRALFF.

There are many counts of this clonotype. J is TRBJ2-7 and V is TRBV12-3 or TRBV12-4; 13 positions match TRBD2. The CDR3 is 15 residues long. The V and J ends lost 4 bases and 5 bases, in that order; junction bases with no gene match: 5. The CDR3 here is CASSSRTSGSHEQYF. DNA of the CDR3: TGTGCCAGCAGTTCAAGGACTAGCGGGAGCCACGAGCAGTACTTC.

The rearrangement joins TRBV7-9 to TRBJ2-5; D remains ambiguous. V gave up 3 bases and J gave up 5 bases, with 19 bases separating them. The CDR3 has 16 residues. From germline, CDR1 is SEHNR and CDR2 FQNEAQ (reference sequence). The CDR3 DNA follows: TGTGCCAGCAGCTTGGCCAAGCCCACGATCCGGGAGACCCAGTACTTC. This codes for CASSLAKPTIRETQYF.

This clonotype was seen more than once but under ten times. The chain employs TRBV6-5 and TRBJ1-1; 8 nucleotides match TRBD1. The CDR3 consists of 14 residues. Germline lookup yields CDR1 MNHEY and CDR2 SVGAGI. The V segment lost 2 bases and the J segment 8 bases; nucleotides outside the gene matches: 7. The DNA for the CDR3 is TGTGCCAGCAGTTACACGACAGGGGTCGGCGAAGCTTTCTTT. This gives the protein CASSYTTGVGEAFF.

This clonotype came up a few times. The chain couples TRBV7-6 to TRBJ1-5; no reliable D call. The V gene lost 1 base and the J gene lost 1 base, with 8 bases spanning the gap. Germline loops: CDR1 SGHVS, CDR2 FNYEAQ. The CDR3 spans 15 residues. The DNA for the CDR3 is TGTGCCAGCAGCTTAGTTCTACGCAGCAATCAGCCCCAGCATTTT. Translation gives CASSLVLRSNQPQHF.

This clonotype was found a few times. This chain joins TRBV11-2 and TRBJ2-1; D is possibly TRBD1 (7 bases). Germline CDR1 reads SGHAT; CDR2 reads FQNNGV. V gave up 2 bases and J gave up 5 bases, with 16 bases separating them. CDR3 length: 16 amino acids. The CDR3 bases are TGTGCCAGCAGCTTATCGGCGGGACAGCCAAACAATGAGCAGTTCTTC. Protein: CASSLSAGQPNNEQFF.

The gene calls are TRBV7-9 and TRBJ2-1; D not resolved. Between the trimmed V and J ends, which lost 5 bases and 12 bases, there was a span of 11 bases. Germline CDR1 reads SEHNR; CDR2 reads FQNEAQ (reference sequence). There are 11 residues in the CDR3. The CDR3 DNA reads TGTGCCAGCAGCCCACAAGTGGGGCAGTTCTTC. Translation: CASSPQVGQFF.